These T cell receptor beta chains were read from a single sample in a study of blood T cell repertoires in COVID-19. The data were produced by immunoSEQ multiplex PCR, yet TCRdb's version contains in-frame clones alone and is incomplete. The sample holds about 160,000 clones; roughly 93% are singletons and the top ten take under 5%. Sample: peripheral blood. The receptor set was obtained from a woman between 50 and 59 years old with acute or convalescent COVID-19. The CDR3 runs from the conserved cysteine through the conserved F or W. Fields, in order: CDR3 protein, V gene, clone size, D gene. A D gene is named only where the DNA matches it firmly. Some rows mark clone size as missing; the rest say once, few, many or name a class of expanded clone.

CDR3: CATSDSGKPQHF
V: TRBV24-1
size: few
D: NA

CDR3: CASREDRALYNYGYTF
V: TRBV4-3
size: NA
D: TRBD1

CDR3: CASSGGAGTNTGELFF
V: TRBV2
size: NA
D: NA

CDR3: CASRKRQVNYGYTF
V: TRBV6-5
size: NA
D: NA

CDR3: CASSRGSGGSDTQYF
V: TRBV18
size: NA
D: TRBD2

CDR3: CASSPTRLTGELFF
V: TRBV7-3
size: NA
D: NA

CDR3: CASREDGRIDTQYF
V: TRBV5-6
size: NA
D: NA

CDR3: CASRFRNMNTEAFF
V: TRBV6-4
size: NA
D: NA

CDR3: CASSLAEGDRVLSNEQFF
V: TRBV7-6
size: NA
D: TRBD1

CDR3: CASSLQGTDTQYF
V: TRBV5-4
size: once
D: NA

CDR3: CASRRGQQETQYF
V: TRBV28
size: NA
D: NA

CDR3: CASSPGNSPLHF
V: TRBV19
size: NA
D: NA

CDR3: CASSYSEDNQPQHF
V: TRBV6-6
size: NA
D: NA

CDR3: CASSDSNYGYTF
V: TRBV28
size: NA
D: NA

CDR3: CAWQSFGLAADTQYF
V: TRBV30
size: NA
D: TRBD2

CDR3: CASSQGIGGQGRNYGYTF
V: TRBV3-1/TRBV3-2
size: NA
D: TRBD1

CDR3: CASSHLRQSGANVLTF
V: TRBV14
size: NA
D: NA

CDR3: CASRKISGRAYEQYF
V: TRBV11-2
size: NA
D: TRBD2

CDR3: CAWGGGAETQYF
V: TRBV30
size: once
D: NA

CDR3: CATSKGGNNQPQHF
V: TRBV15
size: NA
D: NA

CDR3: CASSEAHGLAGRSYEQYF
V: TRBV6-1
size: NA
D: TRBD2

CDR3: CASSQVRGMAGNTIYF
V: TRBV4-1
size: NA
D: NA

CDR3: CASSQNGPGQSNVLTF
V: TRBV4-3
size: NA
D: TRBD1